The rows below give T cell receptor beta chains drawn from one sample of a study of cytomegalovirus exposure and HLA in healthy donors. Data came from immunoSEQ multiplex PCR; TCRdb stores just in-frame clones and leaves some out. This sample contains about 67,000 clones. The sample was PBMCs. These receptors were taken from a woman aged 35 to 49 in good health and CMV-seropositive. Both conserved end residues are part of each CDR3. The order of the fields is V gene, clone size, CDR3 length, J gene, D gene, CDR3 DNA, CDR3 protein. The D gene is left open where the match is weak. Size is stated for part of the rows, as once, few or many counts, or as a class when the clone is expanded.

TRBV19	.	18	TRBJ1-5	.	TGTGCCAGTAGTATAGAACCCCGGTTGGAGGGCTACAATCAGCCCCAGCATTTT	CASSIEPRLEGYNQPQHF
TRBV5-6	.	15	TRBJ1-2	.	TGTGCCAGCAGCCCGCGCTCCCCAGGGCACTATGGCTACACCTTC	CASSPRSPGHYGYTF
TRBV19	.	17	TRBJ1-4	.	TGTGCCAGTAGTATTGTGGTAAGGCGTACAGGGAATGAAAAACTGTTTTTT	CASSIVVRRTGNEKLFF
TRBV10-2	.	13	TRBJ1-1	TRBD1	TGCGCCAGCCAGGGACAGGGAGTCACTGAAGCTTTCTTT	CASQGQGVTEAFF
TRBV29-1	.	14	TRBJ2-2	TRBD2	TGCAGCGTTGGACTAGCGACAAAGTCCGGGGAGCTGTTTTTT	CSVGLATKSGELFF
TRBV29-1	.	15	TRBJ2-5	.	TGCAGCGTTGAGAAGGCAAGGGGAAGTGGGGAGACCCAGTACTTC	CSVEKARGSGETQYF
TRBV27	.	16	TRBJ2-1	TRBD2	TGTGCCAGCAGTTCGGGACTAGCGGGAGTGTTGGCTGAGCAGTTCTTC	CASSSGLAGVLAEQFF
TRBV14	.	17	TRBJ2-1	.	TGTGCCAGCAGCCGGAAGGAGATCAGGGCGCCGTACAATGAGCAGTTCTTC	CASSRKEIRAPYNEQFF
TRBV7-6	.	14	TRBJ2-7	TRBD1	TGTGCCAGCAGCGGGACAGGGGGTGGGGGCGAGCAGTACTTC	CASSGTGGGGEQYF
TRBV7-6	.	13	TRBJ2-3	.	TGTGCCAGCAGCTTAGATCTCACAGATACGCAGTATTTT	CASSLDLTDTQYF
TRBV9	.	13	TRBJ1-1	.	TGTGCCAGCAGCGTAGACACAGGCGCCGGGGCTTTCTTT	CASSVDTGAGAFF
TRBV18	.	17	TRBJ1-4	TRBD1	TGTGCCAGCTCACCACCCCTAGGGGGCGCCGGTCGAGAAAAACTGTTTTTT	CASSPPLGGAGREKLFF
TRBV6-6	.	16	TRBJ2-2	TRBD2	TGTGCCAGCAGCCTTAGCGGGAGGGCCTTCAGCGGGGAGCTGTTTTTT	CASSLSGRAFSGELFF
TRBV19	.	23	TRBJ1-1	TRBD1	TGTGCCAGTAGGGACATGGGTAAAGCCGGGACAGGGGTCCCTGGCGGTCCGTTCACTGAAGCTTTCTTT	CASRDMGKAGTGVPGGPFTEAFF
TRBV4-1	.	16	TRBJ1-1	.	TGCGCCAGCAGCCAACCCCTAGTGGCCTCGGAGACTGAAGCTTTCTTT	CASSQPLVASETEAFF
TRBV7-3	.	14	TRBJ2-3	TRBD1	TGTGCCAGCAGCCCCTCCCTACAGGGGAATACGCAGTATTTT	CASSPSLQGNTQYF
TRBV29-1	.	9	TRBJ1-2	.	TGCAGCGTTGGGGCTCTCCCCCTATTC	CSVGALPLF
TRBV5-6	.	14	TRBJ1-1	.	TGTGCCAGCAGCTCGGACAGCTTGAACACTGAAGCTTTCTTT	CASSSDSLNTEAFF
TRBV5-6	.	15	TRBJ2-7	.	TGTGCCAGCAGCTTGGATCGGTGGAGGGCCTACGAGCAGTACTTC	CASSLDRWRAYEQYF
TRBV5-4	.	14	TRBJ2-1	TRBD1	TGTGCCAGCAGCTCTGGACAGGGGGACAATGAGCAGTTCTTC	CASSSGQGDNEQFF
TRBV7-2	.	14	TRBJ2-2	TRBD1	TGTGCCAGCAGCGAGGGACAGGCCACCGGGGAGCTGTTTTTT	CASSEGQATGELFF
TRBV20-1	.	11	TRBJ2-5	.	TGCAGTGCTAGAGATAGAGAGACCCAGTACTTC	CSARDRETQYF
TRBV18	.	16	TRBJ1-2	.	TGTGCCAGCTCACCACCGGTGGGGCGACATGTCTATGGCTACACCTTC	CASSPPVGRHVYGYTF
TRBV6-4	.	14	TRBJ2-2	TRBD1	TGTGCCAGCAAGGGGACAGGGAACACCGGGGAGCTGTTTTTT	CASKGTGNTGELFF
TRBV9	.	17	TRBJ2-1	TRBD1	TGTGCCAGCAGTGAGAGTCCCGGGACAGGGGATGTGAATGAGCAGTTCTTC	CASSESPGTGDVNEQFF
TRBV9	.	15	TRBJ2-7	TRBD1	TGTGCCAGCAGCGTAGGAGGGACAGGGGGCTACGAGCAGTACTTC	CASSVGGTGGYEQYF
TRBV2	.	12	TRBJ2-3	.	TGTGCCAGCACTCAGTCGGGAGATACGCAGTATTTT	CASTQSGDTQYF
TRBV2	.	13	TRBJ2-7	.	TGTGCCAGCACTGACCGGGGTAGTTACGAGCAGTACTTC	CASTDRGSYEQYF
TRBV6-1	.	14	TRBJ1-1	.	TGTGCCAGCAGCGGGGGGGGTGTTGGGACTGAAGCTTTCTTT	CASSGGGVGTEAFF
TRBV28	.	14	TRBJ2-7	.	TGTGCCAGCAGTTTTAAGCTTAACTCCTACGAGCAGTACTTC	CASSFKLNSYEQYF
TRBV28	.	13	TRBJ2-2	.	TGTGCTTCCGGAGGGCCGCACACCGGGGAGCTGTTTTTT	CASGGPHTGELFF
TRBV4-3	.	15	TRBJ2-2	TRBD1	TGCGCCAGCAGCCAGGGGACAGGGTGGACCGGGGAGCTGTTTTTT	CASSQGTGWTGELFF
TRBV10-3	.	17	TRBJ2-5	TRBD2	TGTGCCATCAGTGAGTGGGGGACTAGCGGGGTACAAGAGACCCAGTACTTC	CAISEWGTSGVQETQYF
TRBV7-7	.	15	TRBJ2-7	TRBD2	TGTGCTAGCAGCCCTGGACTAGCGGCTACCTACGAGCAGTACTTC	CASSPGLAATYEQYF
TRBV4-2	.	16	TRBJ2-1	TRBD2	TGTGCCAGCAGCCAAGAGACTAGCGGGGCCTACAATGAGCAGTTCTTC	CASSQETSGAYNEQFF
TRBV2	.	12	TRBJ2-1	.	TGTGCCAGCAGTTTCAGGGGTAATGAGCAGTTCTTC	CASSFRGNEQFF
TRBV7-8	.	17	TRBJ2-2	.	TGTGCCAGCAGCTTAGCGTTAGTAGCGTTTAACACCGGGGAGCTGTTTTTT	CASSLALVAFNTGELFF
TRBV9	.	14	TRBJ2-2	.	TGTGCCAGCAGCGTAGACATCAACACCGGGGAGCTGTTTTTT	CASSVDINTGELFF
TRBV7-9	.	18	TRBJ1-5	TRBD1	TGTGCCAGCAGCTTAGACCCTGGACAGGGGCTTAGCAATCAGCCCCAGCATTTT	CASSLDPGQGLSNQPQHF
TRBV5-1	.	15	TRBJ2-3	.	TGCGCCAGCCACCCTTCAACAGATACCACAGATACGCAGTATTTT	CASHPSTDTTDTQYF
TRBV10-3	.	15	TRBJ2-7	TRBD2	TGTGCCATCAGTGACGCGGGGGAACCCGAAGGGGAGCAGTACTTC	CAISDAGEPEGEQYF
TRBV6-5	medium-sized	15	TRBJ1-5	.	TGTGCCAGCAGTTCGTCTTGGACAGTCAATCAGCCCCAGCATTTT	CASSSSWTVNQPQHF
TRBV9	.	17	TRBJ1-2	TRBD1	TGTGCCAGCAGCGTAATCGGGACAGGGGGTTTTTCTTATGGCTACACCTTC	CASSVIGTGGFSYGYTF
TRBV5-4	.	14	TRBJ2-7	TRBD2	TGTGCCAGCAGCGGGCCGGGACTACGGATCGAGCAGTACTTC	CASSGPGLRIEQYF
TRBV29-1	.	13	TRBJ2-3	.	TGCAGCGCGCACAGGGCTAGCACAGATACGCAGTATTTT	CSAHRASTDTQYF
TRBV7-6	.	14	TRBJ1-1	.	TGTGCCAGCAGCTTCTCTGAGCTGAACACTGAAGCTTTCTTT	CASSFSELNTEAFF
TRBV27	.	13	TRBJ1-1	.	TGTGCCAGCAGTTTTGGGGAGGGTCCCGAAGCTTTCTTT	CASSFGEGPEAFF
TRBV19	.	14	TRBJ2-2	TRBD2	TGTGCCAGTAGTATAGGGGAGGGCACCGGGGAGCTGTTTTTT	CASSIGEGTGELFF
TRBV9	.	17	TRBJ2-2	TRBD2	TGTGCCAGCAGCCCTAGGGAAGTGCGGGGGGGCCCCGGGGAGCTGTTTTTT	CASSPREVRGGPGELFF
TRBV5-1	.	17	TRBJ2-5	TRBD1	TGCGCCAGCAGCTTGGGGCCGGGACAGGGACAGAAAGAGACCCAGTACTTC	CASSLGPGQGQKETQYF
TRBV5-4	.	14	TRBJ1-2	TRBD1	TGTGCCGGCCACCGGGACAGGGTCGACTATGGCTACACCTTC	CAGHRDRVDYGYTF
TRBV6-6	.	12	TRBJ1-1	.	TGTGCCAGCATTCCGGGGGATAATGAAGCTTTCTTT	CASIPGDNEAFF
TRBV27	.	17	TRBJ2-1	TRBD2	TGTGCCAGCAGTTTCAGCGTGGGGACTAGCGGGAGTAATGAGCAGTTCTTC	CASSFSVGTSGSNEQFF
TRBV28	.	12	TRBJ2-5	.	TGTGCCAGCGAGGGCCGGAGGGAGACCCAGTACTTC	CASEGRRETQYF
TRBV6-1	.	17	TRBJ2-5	.	TGTGCCAGCAGTGAAGCAGGCGGGGGCGTATGGCCAGAGACCCAGTACTTC	CASSEAGGGVWPETQYF
TRBV25-1	.	13	TRBJ1-4	.	TGTGCCAGCTTGGGACACTTTAATGAAAAACTGTTTTTT	CASLGHFNEKLFF
TRBV4-3	.	17	TRBJ1-2	TRBD1	TGCGCCAGCAGCCAAGGTTTAATTGGACAGGGATTCTATGGCTACACCTTC	CASSQGLIGQGFYGYTF